This T cell receptor (beta chain) emerged from a study of blood T cell repertoires in COVID-19. About the study: Donors in the United States, Italy and Spain gave samples during acute or convalescent COVID-19. From T cells, B-cell-depleted T cells, or PBMCs came the material, which was cDNA or gDNA.

The CDR3 totals 15 residues. The ends lost 1 base at V and 2 bases at J; junction bases unmatched: 6. Germline V lookup: CDR1 SQVTM, CDR2 ANQGSEA. Authors' methods: Amplifying reference gene primers gave estimates of nucleated cell counts. Clones were sequenced by immunoSEQ multiplex PCR, and TCRdb holds only the in-frame ones, with some missing. The D gene and trimming were derived from the DNA, and the V and J assignments and clone size from that table. Of under 250,000 clones in the sample, less than 85% were seen once. The chain combines TRBV29-1 with TRBJ2-7; TRBD1 matches at 9 bases. The sequenced material came from peripheral blood. This sequence was found in a woman in her 70s with active or convalescent COVID-19. The CDR3 spells CSVEVRDRATYEQYF. Written as DNA, the CDR3 is TGCAGCGTTGAAGTAAGGGACAGGGCGACCTACGAGCAGTACTTC.